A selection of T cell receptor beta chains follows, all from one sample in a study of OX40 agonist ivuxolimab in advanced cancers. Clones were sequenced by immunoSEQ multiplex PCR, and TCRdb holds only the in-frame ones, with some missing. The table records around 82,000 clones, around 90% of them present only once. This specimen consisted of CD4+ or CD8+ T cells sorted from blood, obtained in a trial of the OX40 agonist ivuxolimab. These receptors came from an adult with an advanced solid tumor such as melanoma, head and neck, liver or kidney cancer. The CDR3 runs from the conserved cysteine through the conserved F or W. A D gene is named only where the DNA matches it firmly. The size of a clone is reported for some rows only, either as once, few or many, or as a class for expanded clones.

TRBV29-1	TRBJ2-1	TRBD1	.	TGCAGCGGCACAGGGGATGTGGTCAATGAGCAGTTCTTC	CSGTGDVVNEQFF
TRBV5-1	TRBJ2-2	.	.	TGCGCCAGCAGCTTCGTGGGGGGCGGCACCGGGGAGCTGTTTTTT	CASSFVGGGTGELFF
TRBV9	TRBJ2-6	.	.	TGTGCCAGCAGCGTACAGGGTCCTGGGGCCAACGTCCTGACTTTC	CASSVQGPGANVLTF
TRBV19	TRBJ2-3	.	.	TGTGCCAGTAGAAGCGACAGTAGCGGTGTAGATACGCAGTATTTT	CASRSDSSGVDTQYF
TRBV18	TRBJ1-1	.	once	TGTGCCAGCTCACGGGGGTTATCAACTGAAGCTTTCTTT	CASSRGLSTEAFF
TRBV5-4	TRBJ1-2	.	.	TGTGCCAGCAGCTTGAATTGGGGGCGCGGGCTTGGCTACACCTTC	CASSLNWGRGLGYTF
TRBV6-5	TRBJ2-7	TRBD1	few	TGTGCCAGCGGATTGACAGGGGGGGTCGAGCAGTACTTC	CASGLTGGVEQYF
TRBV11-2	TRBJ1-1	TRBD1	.	TGTGCCAGCAGCCAATCTATACAGGGGACCACTGAAGCTTTCTTT	CASSQSIQGTTEAFF
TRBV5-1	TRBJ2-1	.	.	TGCGCCAGCAGACGAGGAGGCACCCTCGGCAAGGCTTACAATGAGCAGTTCTTC	CASRRGGTLGKAYNEQFF
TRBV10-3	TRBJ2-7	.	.	TGTGCCATCAGGGGAGGGCAGGGGGAATACGAGCAGTACTTC	CAIRGGQGEYEQYF
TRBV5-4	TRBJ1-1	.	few	TGTGCCAGCAGCTCGTCGACGAACACTGAAGCTTTCTTT	CASSSSTNTEAFF